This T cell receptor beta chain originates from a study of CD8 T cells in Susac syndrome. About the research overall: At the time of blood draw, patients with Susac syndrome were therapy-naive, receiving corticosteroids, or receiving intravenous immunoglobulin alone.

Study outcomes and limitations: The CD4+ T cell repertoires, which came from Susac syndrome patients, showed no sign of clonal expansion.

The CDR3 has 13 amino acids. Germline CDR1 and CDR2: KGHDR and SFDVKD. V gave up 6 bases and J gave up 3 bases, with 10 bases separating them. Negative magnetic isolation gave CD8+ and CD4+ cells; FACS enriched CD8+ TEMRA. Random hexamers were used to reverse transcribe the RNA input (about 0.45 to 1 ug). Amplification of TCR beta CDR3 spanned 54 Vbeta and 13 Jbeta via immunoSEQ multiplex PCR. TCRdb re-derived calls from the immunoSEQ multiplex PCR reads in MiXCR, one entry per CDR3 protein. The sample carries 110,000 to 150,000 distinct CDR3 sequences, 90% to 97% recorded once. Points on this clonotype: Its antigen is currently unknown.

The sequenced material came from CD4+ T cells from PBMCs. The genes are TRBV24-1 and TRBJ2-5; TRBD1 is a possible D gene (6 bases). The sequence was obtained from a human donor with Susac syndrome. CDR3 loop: CATSRAGEETQYF. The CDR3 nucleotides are TGTGCCACCAGTCGAGCAGGGGAAGAGACCCAGTACTTC.